The sequence of this T cell receptor beta chain was determined in a study of cytomegalovirus exposure and HLA in healthy donors. The CDR3 is 15 amino acids. Germline values: CDR1 SGHTA, CDR2 FQGNSA. The ends lost 7 bases at V and 2 bases at J; junction bases unmatched: 6. The study ran its PCR with 60 Vbeta and 13 Jbeta primers. Libraries were prepared by immunoSEQ multiplex PCR; TCRdb keeps only in-frame clonotypes and omits some of them. The sample consists of fewer than 150,000 clones, around 77% of them appearing once. This clone occurred a few times. This sequence joins TRBV7-2 and TRBJ2-3, with 10 bases identical to TRBD2. Source material: PBMCs. The TCR was taken from a young man in good health. CDR3 sequence: CASTRTSGYTDTQYF. The CDR3 nucleotides read TGTGCCAGCACCCGGACTAGCGGATACACAGATACGCAGTATTTT.